This record looks at one T cell receptor (beta chain) sequence and its context. Its target is unknown. The authors produced TCR alpha and TCR beta cDNA libraries with sample barcodes and UMIs by 5'RACE using constant-segment primers. In TCRdb, the 5' RACE reads were re-called with MiXCR into one record per CDR3 protein. The sample records about 190,000 distinct CDR3 sequences, over 9.5% being singletons. The sample belongs to a study of T-cell memory formation after mild COVID-19. This CDR3 comprises 13 residues. Germline lookup yields CDR1 SQVTM and CDR2 ANQGSEA. The ends were cut back, 3 bases at V and 4 bases at J, with 10 bases in the middle. General study results and limits: The main location of contracting CD4+ clones was CM and EM, and that of contracting CD8+ clones was EMRA. Confirmation was lacking for SARS-CoV-2 specificity of second-wave clones that peaked on day 37.

This TCR was sampled from a man aged 18 to 30 who had mild COVID-19 (a few samples of this study predate the infection). Cell type and time point are not known. Sequencing was carried out using PBMCs or a T cell subset sorted from them (not recorded which). V and J are TRBV29-1 and TRBJ2-1, with D maybe TRBD2 (6 bases). CDR3 coding DNA: TGCAGCGTTGAGGGAGGAGCTTACAATGAGCAGTTCTTC. Its translation: CSVEGGAYNEQFF.